This TCR beta chain was found in a study of blood T cell repertoires in COVID-19. Study in general: Whether acute or convalescent, the COVID-19 samples came from the United States, Italy and Spain.

The table came from immunoSEQ multiplex PCR; TCRdb's copy has only in-frame clones and leaves some out. The sample includes hundreds of thousands of clones, 85% of them seen just once. Trimming removed 11 bases at V and 4 bases at J, with 20 bases between. The CDR3 has 14 amino acids. CDR1 ENHRY and CDR2 SYGVKD come from the germline V gene. The rearrangement uses TRBV10-3 and TRBJ1-2; the D gene is possibly TRBD1 (6 bases). The clonotype comes from a man aged 35 to 55 who had recovered from COVID-19. The specimen was PBMCs or T cells enriched from blood (not recorded which). The CDR3 sequence: CAVLRSGGVYGYTF. The CDR3 nucleotides read TGTGCCGTCTTGAGATCGGGGGGCGTCTATGGCTACACCTTC.